This is a list of T cell receptor beta chains from one sample in a study of T cells in Graves' hyperthyroidism and ophthalmopathy. A single record per CDR3 protein comes from TCRdb applying MiXCR to the multiplex PCR reads. Here the sample spans roughly 290,000 distinct CDR3 sequences, about 14% being singletons. Material: blood. The receptors here all came from a woman in her 30s with Graves' hyperthyroidism that later progressed to Graves' ophthalmopathy. The CDR3 runs from the conserved cysteine through the conserved F or W. The order of the fields is V gene, J gene, clone size, D gene, CDR3 DNA, CDR3 protein. A D gene is named only where the DNA matches it firmly. Clone size is stated in some rows and not others, as once, few, many or a class when expanded.

TRBV12-3/TRBV12-4	TRBJ2-5	NA	TRBD2	TGTGCCAGCAGCCCTGGGACTAGCGGGAGTGGGAAGACCCAGTACTTC	CASSPGTSGSGKTQYF
TRBV6-6	TRBJ2-1	many	NA	TGTGCCAGCAGTTACGGGTGGGGGTCCTACAATGAGCAGTTCTTC	CASSYGWGSYNEQFF
TRBV28	TRBJ1-4	once	TRBD1	TGTGCCAGCAACCCGGGACAGCTTAATGAAAAACTGTTTTTT	CASNPGQLNEKLFF
TRBV27	TRBJ2-3	many	NA	TGTGCCAGCAGTCCCTTTCAGAACGCAGATACGCAGTATTTT	CASSPFQNADTQYF
TRBV7-2	TRBJ2-5	NA	NA	TGTGCCAGCAGCTTATTCGCCGGCACCCAGTACTTC	CASSLFAGTQYF
TRBV27	TRBJ1-5	NA	NA	TGTGCCAGCTCAGGGGTTAACCAGCCCCAGCATTTT	CASSGVNQPQHF
TRBV19	TRBJ2-5	NA	NA	TGTGCCAGTAGGACGGGATCAGAGACCCAGTACTTC	CASRTGSETQYF
TRBV7-3	TRBJ1-5	NA	NA	TGTGCCAGCAACTTAGGGGTCAGGGACCAGCCCCAGCATTTT	CASNLGVRDQPQHF
TRBV4-1	TRBJ2-7	many	TRBD1	TGCGCCAGCAGCCCCTCCCCGGGACAGGGAAACCCCTACGAGCAGTACTTC	CASSPSPGQGNPYEQYF
TRBV7-9	TRBJ2-2	NA	NA	TGTGCCAGCAGCCGAACCGCGGACACTGACACCGGGGAGCTGTTTTTT	CASSRTADTDTGELFF
TRBV5-1	TRBJ2-7	many	TRBD1	TGCGCCAGCAGCTGGGGACAGGGGAGCTCCTACGAGCAGTACTTC	CASSWGQGSSYEQYF
TRBV27	TRBJ1-1	many	NA	TGTGCCAGCAGGGAGGGGCTCGACACTGAAGCTTTCTTT	CASREGLDTEAFF
TRBV9	TRBJ2-3	NA	NA	TGTGCCAGCAGCGTAGAGGGCTCCTCTAAAACCGATACGCAGTATTTT	CASSVEGSSKTDTQYF
TRBV25-1	TRBJ2-7	many	NA	TGTGCCAGCAGTGAAACACGATTCTACGAGCAGTACTTC	CASSETRFYEQYF
TRBV30	TRBJ1-4	many	NA	TGTGCCTGGAGATTACAGGGTTGGACTAATGAAAAACTGTTTTTT	CAWRLQGWTNEKLFF
TRBV9	TRBJ2-5	few	TRBD2	TGTGCCAGCAGCGGGGGACTAGCGGAGACCCAGTACTTC	CASSGGLAETQYF
TRBV20-1	TRBJ2-1	many	NA	TGCAGTGCTAGACGACCCAACCTGGCATCAGAGCAGTTCTTC	CSARRPNLASEQFF
TRBV4-3	TRBJ2-7	NA	TRBD1	TGCGCCAGCAGCCCTTCGTCAGGGGGTCGCAACGAGCAGTACTTC	CASSPSSGGRNEQYF
TRBV5-5	TRBJ2-1	NA	TRBD2	TGTGCCAGCAGCGGGCAGCTAGCGGGAGGGAGGGGGAGCAATGAGCAGTTCTTC	CASSGQLAGGRGSNEQFF
TRBV18	TRBJ2-5	many	NA	TGTGCCAGCCAAGGGATACTGAGCGGACGGGATATGGACTTC	CASQGILSGRDMDF
TRBV3-2	TRBJ2-3	many	NA	TGTGCCAGCAGGCAAACTAGCGGGACCACAGATACGCAGTATTTT	CASRQTSGTTDTQYF
TRBV29-1	TRBJ1-2	many	NA	TGCAGCGTTAGGACTAACTATGGCTACACCTTC	CSVRTNYGYTF
TRBV7-9	TRBJ2-5	NA	NA	TGTGCCAGCAGCACGTACGAGGGGCGCGGGACCCAGTACTTC	CASSTYEGRGTQYF
TRBV28	TRBJ2-7	many	TRBD2	TGTGCCACCCGGGGGGATAGTAGGCACGAGCAGTACTTC	CATRGDSRHEQYF
TRBV6-1	TRBJ2-7	many	TRBD2	TGTGCCAGCACCAAGACGGGACTAAACGAGCAGTACTTC	CASTKTGLNEQYF
TRBV15	TRBJ2-1	NA	TRBD2	TGTGCCACCAGGCCGACTAGCGGGAGGGAGAGCTCCTACAATGAGCAGTTCTTC	CATRPTSGRESSYNEQFF
TRBV7-2	TRBJ1-1	many	NA	TGTGCCAGCAGCTTAGTAGGGGACACTGAAGCTTTCTTT	CASSLVGDTEAFF
TRBV18	TRBJ1-1	many	NA	TGTGCCAGCTCACCAAAGGGAGGCACTGAAGCTTTCTTT	CASSPKGGTEAFF
TRBV18	TRBJ2-1	many	NA	TGTGCCAGCTCACCAAGGTGGGGAGTTGAGCAGTTCTTC	CASSPRWGVEQFF
TRBV30	TRBJ1-1	NA	TRBD1	TGTGCCCAGGGACAGGGGGCCTCTGTGAACACTGAAGCTTTCTTT	CAQGQGASVNTEAFF
TRBV12-3/TRBV12-4	TRBJ2-3	many	TRBD2	TGTGCCAGCAGTTCTTTACTAGCGGGAGCCGCAGATACGCAGTATTTT	CASSSLLAGAADTQYF
TRBV25-1	TRBJ2-5	few	NA	TGTGCCAGCAGTGAACCAGGCGTGTTGGGGAAGACCCAGTACTTC	CASSEPGVLGKTQYF
TRBV6-1	TRBJ2-7	many	NA	TGTGCCAGCAGCCCCCCTGGGTTCAACGAGCAGTACTTC	CASSPPGFNEQYF
TRBV3-2	TRBJ2-1	few	NA	TGTGCCAGCAGATCCAGGCCCTTTTTCGACAATGAGCAGTTCTTC	CASRSRPFFDNEQFF
TRBV5-8	TRBJ2-7	few	NA	TGTGCCAGCAGCTTTGCGGATTTGGTCGAGCAGTACTTC	CASSFADLVEQYF
TRBV30	TRBJ1-5	NA	NA	TGTGCCTGGAGTGCGTGGATGGAAAATCAGCCCCAGCATTTT	CAWSAWMENQPQHF
TRBV30	TRBJ1-5	many	TRBD1	TGTGCCTGGAGTAAGGAATTCAGAGGGGGCCCCAGCAATCAGCCCCAGCATTTT	CAWSKEFRGGPSNQPQHF
TRBV20-1	TRBJ2-7	many	TRBD1	TGCAGTGCTATCGACAGGGTGGGGTCCTACGAGCAGTACTTC	CSAIDRVGSYEQYF
TRBV18	TRBJ2-5	NA	TRBD1	TGTGCCAGCTCGAGTCTTGTGGGGACAGGGACAGAGACCCAGTACTTC	CASSSLVGTGTETQYF
TRBV20-1	TRBJ2-5	many	TRBD1	TGCAGTGCTAGGGGCGACAGGGGGGGAGAGACCCAGTACTTC	CSARGDRGGETQYF
TRBV6-2/TRBV6-3	TRBJ2-7	NA	NA	TGTGCCAGCGAAGGCAGGGGTTCCGGGGAGCAGTACTTC	CASEGRGSGEQYF
TRBV11-2	TRBJ1-5	many	NA	TGTGCCAGCAGCTTAGGGATTGAGCAGCCCCAGCATTTT	CASSLGIEQPQHF
TRBV6-2/TRBV6-3	TRBJ2-1	many	TRBD2	TGTGCCAGCAGCCCACTAGCGGGAGGGTGGTACAATGAGCAGTTCTTC	CASSPLAGGWYNEQFF
TRBV6-2/TRBV6-3	TRBJ2-7	many	NA	TGTGCCAGCAGTTACTCGAACACCGCCTACGAGCAGTACTTC	CASSYSNTAYEQYF
TRBV7-2	TRBJ2-7	many	TRBD2	TGTGCCAGCAGCGCGGGAGGGGATTTCTACGAGCAGTACTTC	CASSAGGDFYEQYF
TRBV12-3/TRBV12-4	TRBJ1-2	many	NA	TGTGCCAGCAGTTTTGACCCGGATCCAATCAACTATGGCTACACCTTC	CASSFDPDPINYGYTF
TRBV7-6	TRBJ2-2	NA	NA	TGTGCCAGCAGCTCGGGAATGCTAGCCCGGGAGCTGTTTTTT	CASSSGMLARELFF
TRBV18	TRBJ2-1	many	TRBD2	TGTGCCAGCTCACCACCGGCGACTAGCGGCTACAATGAGCAGTTCTTC	CASSPPATSGYNEQFF
TRBV2	TRBJ2-5	NA	NA	TGTGCCAGCAGTGAGGAAGGCAGGGATGAGACCCAGTACTTC	CASSEEGRDETQYF
TRBV12-3/TRBV12-4	TRBJ1-2	NA	TRBD1	TGTGCCAGCAGTTTGCTAAGGGGACAGGGTGTTTATGGCTACACCTTC	CASSLLRGQGVYGYTF
TRBV6-1	TRBJ2-3	NA	TRBD2	TGTGCCAGCAGTGATAGCCTGGGACTAGCGGGGTTCGCAGATACGCAGTATTTT	CASSDSLGLAGFADTQYF
TRBV6-4	TRBJ2-3	NA	NA	TGTGCCAGCAGTGACGGGCAAGGAGATACGCAGTATTTT	CASSDGQGDTQYF
TRBV20-1	TRBJ2-1	many	NA	TGCAGTGCGCCGAGGACTGTTTTTAGAAACAATGAGCAGTTCTTC	CSAPRTVFRNNEQFF
TRBV7-9	TRBJ1-3	NA	NA	TGTGCCAGCAGCTTATCTCTGGGGGCTGGGGACACCATATATTTT	CASSLSLGAGDTIYF
TRBV5-1	TRBJ2-3	NA	NA	TGCGCCAGCAGCCAGGCGGATACGCAGTATTTT	CASSQADTQYF
TRBV20-1	TRBJ1-1	many	NA	TGCAGTGCTTTCGACCGGTTAAACACTGAAGCTTTCTTT	CSAFDRLNTEAFF